One and the same sample provided the 5 T cell receptor beta chains below, sequenced in a study of blood T cells in healthy people across ages. Next came a second PCR, run for roughly 6 to 11 cycles, which used a sample-barcoded 5' primer along with a J-beta primer mix. TCRdb passed the 5' RACE reads through MiXCR, listing each CDR3 protein once. In the table there are around 1,000,000 distinct CDR3 sequences, under 30% of which are singletons. These data are also associated with another study on T cells of mothers and their children.

Sequencing was done on a sample of blood. The receptors come from a girl aged 2-10 years in good health.

In its sample, this clonotype was seen a few times. The genes are TRBV4-1 and TRBJ1-4; D is uncertain. Germline V gene data show CDR1 as MGHRA and CDR2 as YSYEKL. CDR3 size: 15 residues. V lost 1 base, J lost 7 bases, and 13 bases lay in between. CDR3 amino acids: CASSQAVGLGEKLFF. The CDR3 DNA reads as TGCGCCAGCAGCCAAGCGGTAGGCCTTGGTGAAAAACTGTTTTTT.

This clonotype was counted a few times. V gene TRBV7-2 combines with J gene TRBJ2-3, with TRBD2 matching 7 bases. The CDR3 has 15 amino acids. Germline assignment: CDR1 SGHTA and CDR2 FQGNSA. With 3 bases clipped from V and 1 base from J, the junction kept 4 bases outside the gene matches. CDR3 residues: CASSLDGRGTDTQYF. The CDR3, as DNA: TGTGCCAGCAGCTTGGATGGGAGGGGCACAGATACGCAGTATTTT.

This clonotype was detected only a few times. CDR3 in amino acids: CASQGVGLEQFF. The DNA for the CDR3 is TGTGCCAGCCAGGGGGTGGGCCTGGAGCAGTTCTTC. The V gene is TRBV27, the J gene TRBJ2-5, with 7 bases fitting TRBD1. With the DNA end fitting TRBJ2-1 better, the J assignment may be wrong. CDR3 size: 12 residues. CDR1 and CDR2 from the germline V gene are MNHEY and SMNVEV (reference sequence).

The chain is built from TRBV4-2 and TRBJ2-5; the D gene could be TRBD1 or TRBD2 (6 bases each). The CDR3 loop spans 16 amino acids. Trimming removed 1 base from V and 1 base from J, with 13 bases in between. Germline V CDR1 and CDR2: LGHNA, YNFKEQ. CDR3 nucleotide sequence: TGTGCCAGCAGCCAAGTTGGGGGGCTCACCCAAGAGACCCAGTACTTC. Translated, it gives CASSQVGGLTQETQYF.

V gene TRBV7-9 combines with J gene TRBJ1-4; TRBD1 might be the D (5 bases). Trimming took off 5 bases at V and 2 bases at J, with 24 bases between the two ends. CDR1 and CDR2 (germline): SEHNR, FQNEAQ (reference sequence). CDR3 length equals 19 residues. CDR3 DNA sequence: TGTGCCAGCAGCCCGCGGGACCCAAAGGGCGCCTGGACTAATGAAAAACTGTTTTTT. Residues: CASSPRDPKGAWTNEKLFF.